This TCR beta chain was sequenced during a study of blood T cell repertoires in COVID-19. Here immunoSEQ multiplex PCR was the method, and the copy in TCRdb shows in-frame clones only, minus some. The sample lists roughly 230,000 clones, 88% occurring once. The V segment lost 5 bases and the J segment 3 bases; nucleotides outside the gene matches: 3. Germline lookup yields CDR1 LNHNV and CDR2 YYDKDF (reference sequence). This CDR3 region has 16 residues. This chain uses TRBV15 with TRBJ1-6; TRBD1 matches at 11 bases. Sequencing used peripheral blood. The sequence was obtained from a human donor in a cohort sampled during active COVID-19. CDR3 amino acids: CATSGDRGGYNSPLHF. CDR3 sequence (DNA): TGTGCCACCAGCGGGGACAGGGGGGGCTATAATTCACCCCTCCACTTT. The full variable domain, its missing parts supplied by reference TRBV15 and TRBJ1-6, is DAMVIQNPRYQVTQFGKPVTLSCSQTLNHNVMYWYQQKSSQAPKLLFHYYDKDFNNEADTPDNFQSRRPNTSFCFLDIRSPGLGDTAMYLCATSGDRGGYNSPLHFGNGTRLTVT.